This record looks at one T cell receptor beta chain sequence and its context. From roughly 0.45 ug total RNA, TCR beta cDNA was generated with a primer in the constant region. Libraries of TCR beta came from three nested multiplex PCR rounds with slightly modified ARM-PCR. Use of TRBV1-TRBV30 forward primers with a C-beta reverse primer characterized the first two PCR rounds, which lasted about 10 cycles each. Using its own MiXCR run on the multiplex PCR reads, TCRdb lists one record per CDR3 protein. There are approximately 110,000 distinct CDR3 sequences in the sample; 64% occur only once, and roughly 7.9% lies in the top ten. This sample stems from a study of tumor-infiltrating lymphocytes in primary liver carcinoma. V lost 5 bases and J lost 2, with 18 bases in between. The CDR3 sequence is 16 residues long. Germline V CDR1 and CDR2: MDHEN, SYDVKM. Without any cell sorting, about 19-32 mg of bulk tissue yielded co-extracted RNA and DNA.

The sample comprised liver tumor tissue from sampling region 3. The subset denotes: tumor region T3, left-lateral pole. This chain uses TRBV28 with TRBJ1-2, with a weak D call TRBD1 (6 bases). The source is a woman aged 55-70 years with primary liver carcinoma and hepatitis B virus infection. The CDR3 protein is CASSLGEQGGNYGYTF. The CDR3, as DNA: TGTGCCAGCAGTCTAGGGGAACAGGGAGGCAACTATGGCTACACCTTC.